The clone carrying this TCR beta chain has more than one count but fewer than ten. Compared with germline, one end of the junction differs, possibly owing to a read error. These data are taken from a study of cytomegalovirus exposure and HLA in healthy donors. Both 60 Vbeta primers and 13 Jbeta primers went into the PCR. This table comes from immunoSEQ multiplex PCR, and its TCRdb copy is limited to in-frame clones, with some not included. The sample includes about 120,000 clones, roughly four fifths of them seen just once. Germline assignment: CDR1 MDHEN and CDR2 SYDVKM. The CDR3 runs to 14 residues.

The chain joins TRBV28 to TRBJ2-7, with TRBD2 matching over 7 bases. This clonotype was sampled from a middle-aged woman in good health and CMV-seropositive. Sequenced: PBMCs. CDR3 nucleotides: TGTGCCAGCAGCCCGCCTAGCGGAAGCTACGAGCGGTACTTC. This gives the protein CASSPPSGSYERYF.